This TCR beta chain was documented in a study of cytomegalovirus exposure and HLA in healthy donors (dated by TCRdb to the late 2010s). A note on the overall study: In an earlier analysis of approximately 640 of the donors, 276 Gb of sequence data and 117 million unique TCR beta sequences from about 179 million T cells were reported. A later analysis re-examined previously published TCR beta repertoires from 600 to 700 donors and added high-resolution HLA genotyping to investigate patterns of TCR occurrence. A later genetic analysis took genome-wide SNP genotypes for about 60% of the roughly 670 donors and used that subset as a discovery cohort. To decide whether each TCR beta V gene segment behaved as functional or pseudogenic, an earlier analysis of 587 of the donors relied on high-throughput TCR beta sequencing. The study aimed to test whether cataloging public T cell receptors could reveal signatures of past pathogen exposure. On average, roughly 200,000 unique TCR beta nucleotide sequences were sequenced per donor among a few hundred genotyped donors of the cohort, with roughly 18% of those sequences being non-productive. Along with the approximately 620-subject first cohort, a separate validation cohort of approximately 110 different subjects was used. All discovery cohort repertoires had been generated on a single sequencing platform. Rather than using new phenotypic data, the later analysis identified candidate immune exposures from TCR beta sequences and from how often those sequences occurred across donors. HLA typing covered class I and class II loci at four-digit resolution. The number of donors typed differed by locus, with about 629-640 for A, B, C, DRB1 and DQB1, approximately 500 for DQA1, 600 to 610 for DPA1, and 472 for DPB1. Because of strong linkage in the cohort, roughly five DR-DQ haplotypes were treated as single units for association and clustering. The study profiled the T cell repertoires of some 610 subjects by immunosequencing and related them to cytomegalovirus serostatus. To predict cytomegalovirus infection status, the study brought together high-throughput TCR immunosequencing, statistical association of individual TCRs with disease status, and machine learning. Among the roughly 400 genotyped donors, around 81% belonged to the genetic ancestry cluster associated with self-reported Caucasian donors. Donor age, sex, ethnicity and CMV serostatus were compiled together with the repertoire data. An early release covering about 600 HLA-typed donors comprised approximately 290 gigabases of sequencing data and approximately 80 million unique TCR sequences. Points the paper makes about the study in general: Some IMGT-functional V segments, including TRBV6-2 and TRBV6-3, could not be distinguished by the 87-base-pair reads and were therefore excluded. CMV serostatus was the only immune exposure information available for the cohort. In a later genetic analysis, fewer N-insertions in productive TCRs were reported among donors in an Asian-associated ancestry cluster than the approximately 710-donor mean. V-gene and J-gene trimming of TCR beta chains was associated with a missense DCLRE1C variant in a later genetic analysis, and the association was replicated in an independent cohort. When HLA alleles, especially DR and DQ, strongly co-occurred, attributing TCR associations to individual alleles was difficult. Across donors, most TCR sequences were observed very rarely, whereas some public TCRs were present in many individuals. In an earlier analysis of about 540 of the donors, most TCR beta V segments were observed in productive rearrangements about 90% or about 30% of the time, broadly matching IMGT annotations. A total of 150 or so TCR beta chains were listed by the study as associated with cytomegalovirus. The earlier analysis of about 600 of the donors excluded some 16 rarely observed V segments, including chromosome 9 orphons, because counts were too low. In a later analysis, TCR association rates were found to vary across HLA loci, with the most associated TCRs seen for DRB1 alleles and the fewest for HLA-C alleles. A later analysis reported that several top co-occurrence clusters appeared linked to parvovirus B19, influenza, CMV and Epstein-Barr virus. Most CMV-associated TCR beta chains appeared to be HLA-restricted in a later analysis, and the HLA associations seemed to be driven largely by CMV exposure. According to the authors, the approach could potentially be generalized to other disease states and immunological phenotypes. A few of the identified cytomegalovirus-associated TCR beta chains were confirmed in vitro to be specific for cytomegalovirus antigens. In both the original and validation cohorts, the classifier was reported to diagnose cytomegalovirus status with high specificity and sensitivity. In a later analysis, 15,000 to 20,000 TCR beta sequences were associated with specific HLA alleles at a false discovery rate of 0.05. Linkage disequilibrium might explain the correlated functional status among segregating V segments, but an unknown experimental factor could not be ruled out. Roughly uniform sequencing depth across donors was assumed in presence/absence analyses, although this assumption may not hold. A later analysis found that HLA-associated TCR beta chains were more clonally expanded and had lower generation probabilities than equally common non-associated chains. This cohort had only TCR beta chains sequenced, and the lack of alpha or paired-chain data limited which features could be detected. HLA typing was unavailable for some donors at each locus, so association tests used only the typed subset. A cluster of highly shared sequence variants was judged likely to be a technical artifact of the sequencing pipeline. A further reported finding was that TCR beta sequences accurately predicted the HLA-A and HLA-B alleles for most subjects in the first cohort.

This clone appeared a single time. Its binding antigen is unknown. No clone much larger than this one lies a single base away; base qualities are absent. The cohort was made up of 500 to 800 healthy bone marrow donors. At the time of sampling, every cohort member was nominally healthy, though immune exposures that went unrecorded were likely present. The donor tested CMV seropositive and was one of the 289 seropositive cohort members. Every donor gave a peripheral blood sample, and the peripheral blood mononuclear cells from that sample were used for TCR beta sequencing. The Qiagen DNeasy Blood Extraction Kit was used to extract genomic DNA from the blood cell samples. CDR1 SGDLS and CDR2 YYNGEE are derived from the germline V gene. The V end gives up 2 bases and the J end 2 bases, leaving 10 bases in the junction not matched to a gene. Counted from cysteine to phenylalanine, this CDR3 has 17 amino acids. The only DNA kept is the CDR3, 51 bases in frame from the first base.

The library was obtained by the immunoSEQ multiplex PCR assay. The multiplex PCR relied on a mix of 60 forward primers for TCR Vbeta segments and 13 reverse primers for TCR Jbeta segments. Amplification of the CDR3 region of rearranged TCR beta genes was performed with a multiplex PCR assay on genomic DNA. The Illumina HiSeq System was used to sequence the amplified TCR beta libraries as 87-base-pair reads. As for the authors' bioinformatics: Across the roughly 600 repertoires, a later analysis counted 60 million to 90 million unique TCR beta chains, roughly 11 million of which were shared by at least two donors. Raw reads were error-corrected and collapsed into unique sequences by a nearest-neighbor algorithm in which closely related sequences were merged to remove PCR and sequencing errors. CDR3 sequences were aligned to IMGT reference sequences to assign V, D and J gene segments. For a sequence to be retained, a match of at least six nucleotides was required to both a V gene segment and a J gene segment. A rearrangement counted as productive if the CDR3 had no stop codons and remained in frame with V and J, and every other rearrangement counted as non-productive. Following IMGT convention, CDR3 was defined as the stretch from the second conserved V-encoded cysteine to the conserved J-encoded phenylalanine. The earlier analysis of 550 to 650 of the donors excluded any sequence lacking an unambiguous match to a single V gene segment. An earlier analysis of several hundred of the donors called V segments functional above 56.7% productive rearrangements and segregating when the between-donor standard deviation exceeded 5%. To diagnose cytomegalovirus status from the catalog of TCR beta chain sequences, a statistical classification framework was built. V and J gene assignment, in a later analysis, came from comparing TCR nucleotide sequences with IMGT/GENE-DB human TR gene sequences. The TCRdist pipeline was used in a later analysis to assign CDR3 sequences and most-parsimonious VDJ recombination scenarios. In a later analysis, each TCR beta chain was defined by its CDR3 amino acid sequence together with its V-gene family, and reads without a unique V-gene family were excluded. As a way to deal with suspected cross-contamination and a sequencing artifact, a later analysis dropped 450 to 700 nucleotide sequences that were highly shared and had low generation probability. In a later analysis, a clonal expansion index for each public chain was calculated from normalized within-repertoire ranks of inferred template counts. In a later analysis, generation probabilities were computed with a VDJ recombination model fitted to out-of-frame rearrangements, and the resulting probabilities were checked against IGoR. Hypergeometric tests were used in a later analysis to score TCR-TCR, TCR-HLA and TCR-CMV co-occurrence, with a repertoire-size bias correction applied to the TCR pairs. In a later analysis, false discovery rates were estimated by permuting HLA or CMV assignments 20 times. A later analysis grouped co-occurring TCRs with DBSCAN, adding TCRdist sequence similarity when clustering within HLA-allele-positive subsets. Repertoires with fewer than 30,000 or more than 120,000 public chains were left out of co-occurrence clustering, as were five repertoires with anomalous nucleotide sharing. TCRdb took over this immuneACCESS table, retaining in-frame rearrangements with V and J assigned. Such tables are incomplete; in checked studies, under half of the missing clones stem from an unresolved V gene, and the remainder is unexplained. The DNA gave D and trimming, while V, J and clone size come from that table. This sample has about 160,000 clones in its table, and about 79% of those were observed once. Around 0.98% of the sample is held by the ten biggest clonotypes.

The receptor was derived from a woman aged 45 to 65 in good health and CMV-seropositive. This receptor chain uses TRBV9 and TRBJ2-5; 9 central bases correspond to TRBD1. The sequencing sample was made of PBMCs. The CDR3 protein sequence reads: CASSVLPGQGSQETQYF. The base sequence is TGTGCCAGCAGCGTTTTGCCCGGACAGGGGTCACAAGAGACCCAGTACTTC.